This record concerns one T cell receptor (beta chain) sequence. This clonotype occurred once. Its antigen remains undetermined. No much larger clone is present one base from it, and per-base qualities are unavailable. Evidence from one read is weak. The sample comes from a study of CD8+CD57+ T cells in acquired aplastic anemia (dated by TCRdb to the late 2010s). With respect to the entire study: On average, sorted CD4+ and CD8+ cells yielded around 3.4 ug of extracted DNA, with a range of roughly 0.19 to 27.4 ug. CD8+CD57+ expansion was defined as a frequency above the mean frequency observed in healthy subjects. Results and caveats for the whole study, not just this receptor: CD8+ Simpson's diversity did not differ significantly between patients and healthy controls (P=0.060). Around 30 CD8+ CDR3 sequences were found to be shared between patients and controls, but these sequences appeared to be highly expressed in patients and within the immunodominant clones of the patients.

V is cut by 5 bases and J by 3 bases, and the space between the germline ends is 13 bases. Per the germline V gene (reference sequence), LNHDA is the CDR1 and SQIVND is the CDR2. From cysteine to phenylalanine, the CDR3 is 14 amino acids long. The DNA shown is the 42-base CDR3, in frame from base 1. Expansion of CD8+CD57+ cells had been shown by flow cytometry in the patients chosen for sequencing. All patients had severe acquired aplastic anemia diagnosed by International Study of Aplastic Anemia and Agranulocytosis and Camitta criteria. No patient had received any therapy when blood was sampled. In the study, sorted CD4+ and CD8+ blood T cells from patients with severe aplastic anemia and from healthy subjects underwent deep sequencing of TCR repertoires. Patients were enrolled in the USA under clinicaltrials.gov protocols 00001620, 01623167, 00001397, 00071045, 00081523 and 00961064. Ficoll-Paque density gradient centrifugation was used to isolate peripheral blood mononuclear cells. Before DNA extraction, CD4+ and CD8+ T cells were sorted by FACS or by magnetic beads.

TCR beta VDJ combination and CDR3 sequence profiling used genomic DNA as the template. An Illumina HiSeq 2000 was used for TCR repertoire sequencing. As for the authors' bioinformatics: TRBV/TRBJ rearrangement plots, CDR3 size and DJ length profiles, and Simpson's diversity index were used to evaluate the repertoires. The most abundant DNA sequence in the deep sequencing data was defined as the immunodominant clone. CDR3 amino acid sequences were checked for sharing across subjects and were also compared against the VDJdb database and published repertoires. In TCRdb, the public reads were trimmed at Q25 with fastp and aligned with MiXCR, with productive beta chains retained. Identical CDR3 proteins give one entry, which carries the most common genes and DNA. The V and J calls follow TCRdb's processing rather than the paper's. The sample has approximately 300,000 distinct CDR3 sequences on record, 45% to 65% of them singletons. The ten largest clones add up to roughly 1.3% of the sample.

The sample was sorted CD4+, CD8+, or CD8+CD57+ T cells (not recorded which) from PBMCs. The rearrangement combines TRBV19 with TRBJ2-5, with the D gene not clear enough to name. The sequence was obtained from a human donor with aplastic anemia. The CDR3 reads CASSVRAIEETQYF. The DNA reads TGTGCCAGTAGTGTAAGGGCTATCGAAGAGACCCAGTACTTC.